This TCR beta chain emerged from a study of blood T cell repertoires in COVID-19. Study context: Some COVID-19 samples were acute and others convalescent; all came from the United States, Italy and Spain. T cells, B-cell-depleted T cells, or PBMCs supplied cDNA or gDNA.

With V trimmed by 0 bases and J by 7 bases, 8 bases remained unmatched. Germline CDR1 is MNHEY and CDR2 is SVGEGT. This CDR3 has 18 amino acids. Source study methods: Amplifying reference gene primers gave estimates of nucleated cell counts. Using immunoSEQ multiplex PCR, the repertoire was profiled, and TCRdb retains in-frame clones only, with some absent. That table supplies the V and J calls and clone size; D and trimming were determined from the DNA. The sample yields around 310,000 clones, around nine tenths seen once. Material: peripheral blood. The chain links TRBV6-2 or TRBV6-3 to TRBJ2-1; the match to TRBD2 covers 14 bases. This receptor was obtained from a woman aged 55 to 70 with acute or convalescent COVID-19. CDR3 DNA: TGTGCCAGCAGTTACTCCGGACTAGCGGGGGGACCTCCTAATGAGCAGTTCTTC. Its protein is CASSYSGLAGGPPNEQFF.